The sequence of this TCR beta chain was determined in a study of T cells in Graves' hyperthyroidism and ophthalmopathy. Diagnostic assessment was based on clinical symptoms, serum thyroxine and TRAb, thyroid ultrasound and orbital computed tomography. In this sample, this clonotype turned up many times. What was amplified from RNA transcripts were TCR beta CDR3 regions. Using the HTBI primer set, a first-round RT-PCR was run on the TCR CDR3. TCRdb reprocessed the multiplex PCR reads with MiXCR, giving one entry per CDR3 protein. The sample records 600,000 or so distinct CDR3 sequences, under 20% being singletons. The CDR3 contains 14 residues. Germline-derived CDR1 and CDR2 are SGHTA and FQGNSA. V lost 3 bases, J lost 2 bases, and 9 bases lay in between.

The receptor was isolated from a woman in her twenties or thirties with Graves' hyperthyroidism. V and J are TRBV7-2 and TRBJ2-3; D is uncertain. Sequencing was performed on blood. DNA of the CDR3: TGTGCCAGCAGCTTCCGACTGAACACAGATACGCAGTATTTT. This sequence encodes CASSFRLNTDTQYF.